The 21 T cell receptor beta chains below were found in one sample sequenced in a study of blood T cell repertoires in COVID-19. Assay: immunoSEQ multiplex PCR; the TCRdb copy retains only in-frame clones and omits some. The table lists approximately 270,000 clones, roughly 88% of them singletons, with 1.5% to 2% in the top ten. Sample: PBMCs or T cells enriched from blood (not recorded which). The source is a woman aged 45 to 65 who had recovered from COVID-19.

The rearrangement joins TRBV28 to TRBJ2-6; D is unclear. This CDR3 is 14 amino acids long. Trimming removed 7 bases at V and 0 bases at J, with 7 bases between. Per the germline V gene, CDR1 is MDHEN and CDR2 is SYDVKM. For the CDR3, the DNA is TGTGCCAGCACCTCCCTCTCTGGGGCCAACGTCCTGACTTTC. It encodes CASTSLSGANVLTF.

Of note for this clone: The same CDR3 also results from other DNA sequences found in this sample. J is TRBJ1-1 and V is TRBV11-2, with a weak D call TRBD1 (6 bases). The V end was cut by 3 bases, the J end by 0 bases, with 8 bases between. There are 14 residues in the CDR3. Germline loops: CDR1 SGHAT, CDR2 FQNNGV. The CDR3 spells CASSFGQLNTEAFF. As DNA, the CDR3 is TGTGCCAGCAGCTTCGGACAGTTGAACACTGAAGCTTTCTTT.

The chain recombines TRBV5-1 with TRBJ2-3; TRBD2 agrees at 13 bases. Trimming removed 4 bases from V and 4 bases from J; junction bases left unmatched: 6. This CDR3 contains 16 residues. The V gene's germline CDR1 is SGHRS and CDR2 YFSETQ. CDR3: CASSPRTSGRADTQYF. The CDR3 DNA reads TGCGCCAGCAGCCCCAGGACTAGCGGGAGAGCAGATACGCAGTATTTT.

The J gene is TRBJ2-1, the V gene TRBV27; 9 bases are a match to TRBD1. CDR3 length: 14 residues. The junction had 2 bases not matched to a gene; V was cut back by 2 bases and J by 6 bases. Germline CDR1 and CDR2: MNHEY and SMNVEV (reference sequence). The CDR3 sequence: CASSLRQGGNEQFF. The CDR3 DNA reads as TGTGCCAGCAGTTTACGACAGGGGGGCAATGAGCAGTTCTTC.

The table lists this clone with a few counts. The chain couples TRBV21-1 to TRBJ2-1; TRBD2 was called by the table and not checked on the DNA. TRBV21-1 represents a pseudogene. CDR3 length equals 18 residues. DNA for the CDR3: TGTGCCAGCAGTCGAAATGGGGGGAAGAAGGGACTTAACAATGAGCAGTTCTTC. Amino acids: CASSRNGGKKGLNNEQFF.

The chain uses TRBV9 and TRBJ1-1; TRBD1 might be the D (6 bases). This CDR3 has 14 residues. The V end was cut by 6 bases, the J end by 1 base, with 13 bases between. CDR1 is SGDLS, CDR2 YYNGEE, per germline. Here the CDR3 reads CASKKDRANTEAFF. DNA for the CDR3: TGTGCCAGCAAAAAGGACAGAGCGAACACTGAAGCTTTCTTT.

Only one count was recorded for this clone. The V call is TRBV5-1, the J call TRBJ2-2, with D hard to call. V dropped 5 bases and J dropped 3 bases, with 8 bases sitting between them. The CDR3 runs 13 residues. Germline CDR1 reads SGHRS; CDR2 reads YFSETQ. CDR3 sequence: CASSVVDTGELFF. The DNA of the CDR3 is TGCGCCAGCAGTGTAGTAGACACCGGGGAGCTGTTTTTT.

The V and J genes are TRBV27 and TRBJ2-1, with TRBD2 matching over 9 bases. The germline V gene has CDR1 MNHEY and CDR2 SMNVEV (reference sequence). V was pared by 3 bases and J by 6 bases, with 6 bases of the junction left unmatched. CDR3 size: 15 residues. CDR3 loop: CASSFGAGGVNEQFF. CDR3 sequence (DNA): TGTGCCAGCAGTTTCGGTGCGGGAGGGGTCAATGAGCAGTTCTTC.

This clone was picked up one time. The same CDR3 also results from other DNA sequences found in this sample. J is TRBJ2-7 and V is TRBV6-5; D is unclear. The CDR3 runs 15 residues. Trimming stripped 0 bases from V and 0 bases from J, with 9 bases between. Germline CDR1 reads MNHEY; CDR2 reads SVGAGI. The CDR3 sequence is CASSYSSASSYEQYF. CDR3 coding DNA: TGTGCCAGCAGTTACTCGTCTGCGAGCTCCTACGAGCAGTACTTC.

This clone showed up just a few times. J is TRBJ2-4 and V is TRBV21-1; TRBD1 is the table's D call, not checked against the DNA. TRBV21-1 is tagged as a pseudogene. The CDR3 extends over 18 amino acids. The CDR3 loop is CASTPDRGRLIAKNIQYF. The CDR3 coding sequence is TGTGCCAGCACCCCGGACAGGGGGCGCCTGATTGCCAAAAACATTCAGTACTTC.

The rearrangement links TRBV5-4 to TRBJ2-2, with D perhaps TRBD2 (5 bases). The CDR3 contains 15 residues. V lost 0 bases, J lost 4 bases, and 10 bases lay in between. The germline V gene has CDR1 SGHNT and CDR2 YYREEE (reference sequence). CDR3 amino acids: CASSLVGVTTGELFF. The CDR3, as DNA: TGTGCCAGCAGCTTGGTGGGAGTAACCACCGGGGAGCTGTTTTTT. The variable domain in full, completed from reference TRBV5-4 and TRBJ2-2, reads ETGVTQSPTHLIKTRGQQVTLRCSSQSGHNTVSWYQQALGQGPQFIFQYYREEENGRGNFPPRFSGLQFPNYSSELNVNALELDDSALYLCASSLVGVTTGELFFGEGSRLTVL.

This clone came up once. The chain couples TRBV7-9 to TRBJ2-7; 10 bases match TRBD2. The CDR3 runs to 15 residues. J lost 4 bases, V lost 5 bases, and 8 bases had no gene match. Germline CDR1 is SEHNR and CDR2 is FQNEAQ (reference sequence). The CDR3: CASSRTGLALYEQYF. CDR3 sequence (DNA): TGTGCCAGCAGCAGAACGGGACTAGCGCTATACGAGCAGTACTTC.

This chain connects TRBV29-1 to TRBJ1-1; D remains ambiguous. Per the germline V gene, CDR1 is SQVTM and CDR2 is ANQGSEA. The V gene lost 0 bases and the J gene lost 1 base, with 6 bases spanning the gap. The CDR3 consists of 13 residues. CDR3 amino acids: CSVEDYKNTEAFF. In nucleotides, the CDR3 is TGCAGCGTTGAAGATTATAAGAACACTGAAGCTTTCTTT.

This chain links TRBV2 with TRBJ2-1; 8 positions match TRBD2. Germline trimming cut 3 bases from V and 11 bases from J; bases unmatched to any gene: 9. Germline CDR1 reads SNHLY; CDR2 reads FYNNEI. There are 14 residues in the CDR3. The CDR3 sequence: CASSDREGFVQQFF. The CDR3 DNA sequence: TGTGCCAGCAGTGATCGGGAGGGGTTCGTGCAGCAGTTCTTC.

The chain employs TRBV28 and TRBJ2-7; 7 bases map to TRBD2. CDR1 and CDR2 (germline): MDHEN, SYDVKM. CDR3 length: 14 amino acids. Unmatched junction bases numbered 5, after V lost 3 bases and J lost 3 bases. The chain's CDR3 is CASSFAGVLYEQYF. The CDR3 nucleotides read TGTGCCAGCAGTTTTGCGGGGGTCCTCTACGAGCAGTACTTC.

This clone turned up a few times. One end of the junction varies from germline; a read error may be responsible. CDR3 residues: CASKDGTGGSPLHF. CDR3 DNA sequence: TGTGCAAGTAAGGACGGGACAGGGGGTTCACCCCTCCACTTT. This sequence joins TRBV19 and TRBJ1-6; the match to TRBD1 covers 11 bases. The CDR3 contains 14 residues. Germline lookup yields CDR1 LNHDA and CDR2 SQIVND (reference sequence).

The chain joins TRBV12-3 or TRBV12-4 to TRBJ2-3, with D tentatively TRBD1 (6 bases). CDR3 size: 13 residues. Trimming pared 6 bases from V and 8 bases from J, leaving 15 bases between. The CDR3 protein is CASSEQGSGTQYF. For the CDR3, the DNA is TGTGCCAGCAGCGAACAGGGTTCGGGTACGCAGTATTTT.

This chain uses TRBV2 with TRBJ1-5; the D gene is possibly TRBD1 (6 bases). Germline V gives CDR1 SNHLY, CDR2 FYNNEI. V lost 3 bases, J lost 6 bases, and 12 bases lay in between. This CDR3 spans 14 amino acids. CDR3: CASSEDSFSQPQHF. The CDR3 DNA follows: TGTGCCAGCAGTGAGGACAGTTTTAGTCAGCCCCAGCATTTT.

This chain connects TRBV6-5 to TRBJ2-7; D is perhaps TRBD1 (5 bases). Trimming cost V 0 bases and J 2 bases, with 14 bases left between them. Looked up from germline, CDR1 is MNHEY and CDR2 is SVGAGI. The CDR3 spans 16 residues. CDR3 loop: CASSYSKGDSTYEQYF. The CDR3 nucleotides are TGTGCCAGCAGTTACTCGAAAGGAGACAGTACCTACGAGCAGTACTTC.

The J gene is TRBJ1-2, the V gene TRBV5-3; D call uncertain. TRBV5-3 carries the ORF label, with uncertain function. The CDR3 runs to 14 residues. V lost 7 bases to trimming and J lost 0 bases, with 13 bases between them. The CDR3 DNA reads as TGTGCCAGAGGAGGTGTCGGGGCTAACTATGGCTACACCTTC. Protein sequence: CARGGVGANYGYTF.

The V and J genes are TRBV9 and TRBJ2-3, with 11 bases lining up with TRBD2. This CDR3 is built from 15 residues. CDR1 and CDR2 from the germline V gene are SGDLS and YYNGEE. J was trimmed by 4 bases and V by 2 bases; bases with no gene match: 3. The CDR3 DNA reads TGTGCCAGCAGCGTTAGCGGGAGGGCCGCAGATACGCAGTATTTT. This sequence encodes CASSVSGRAADTQYF.